A single sample gave rise to the 20 T cell receptor beta chains below, sequenced in a study of shared clonotypes between healthy human individuals. Measured with immunoSEQ multiplex PCR; TCRdb has only the in-frame clones, and not every one. The sample yields some 1,600,000 clones, approximately 98% seen once. Source material: naive CD4+ T cells sorted from blood. Subset here: CD45RA+ positively selected. The receptors here all came from a man younger than 45 in good health.

This chain joins TRBV5-6 and TRBJ2-2; weak D call: TRBD2 (5 bases). This CDR3 contains 16 residues. V lost 0 bases and J 1 base, leaving 10 bases between the germline ends. Per the germline V gene, CDR1 is SGHDT and CDR2 is YYEEEE. The CDR3 coding sequence is TGTGCCAGCAGCTTGGGGGTAGCGCAGAACACCGGGGAGCTGTTTTTT. It yields the protein CASSLGVAQNTGELFF.

V gene TRBV30 combines with J gene TRBJ1-1; D perhaps matches TRBD1 (5 bases). This CDR3 region has 13 residues. Trimming removed 8 bases at V and 1 base at J, with 14 bases between. Germline V CDR1 and CDR2: GTSNPN, SVGIG (reference sequence). Here the CDR3 reads CALSTDRNTEAFF. The CDR3 DNA sequence: TGTGCCCTTTCGACTGACAGGAACACTGAAGCTTTCTTT.

The J gene is TRBJ2-2, the V gene TRBV28; D may be TRBD1 (6 bases). Germline V gives CDR1 MDHEN, CDR2 SYDVKM. Trimming stripped 6 bases from V and 6 bases from J, with 11 bases between. This CDR3 comprises 13 residues. CDR3 in amino acids: CASRGAGAGELFF. CDR3 nucleotide sequence: TGTGCCAGCAGGGGGGCTGGGGCCGGGGAGCTGTTTTTT.

The chain employs TRBV14 and TRBJ2-5, with D hard to call. This CDR3 region has 13 residues. CDR1 is SGHDN, CDR2 FVKESK, per germline. V shed 6 bases and J shed 1 base, with 9 bases lying between them. CDR3 amino acids: CASSRRIQETQYF. CDR3 sequence (DNA): TGTGCCAGCAGTCGGCGGATCCAAGAGACCCAGTACTTC.

The V and J genes are TRBV5-4 and TRBJ2-1; 14 bases fit TRBD2. CDR1 and CDR2 from the germline V gene are SGHNT and YYREEE (reference sequence). The CDR3 totals 16 residues. The ends lost 4 bases at V and 6 bases at J; junction bases unmatched: 6. The CDR3 sequence is CASSRRTSGRTNEQFF. CDR3 sequence (DNA): TGTGCCAGCAGCCGTCGGACTAGCGGGAGGACCAATGAGCAGTTCTTC.

The chain links TRBV9 to TRBJ2-3; 11 bases map to TRBD2. The CDR3 is 15 amino acids. Per the germline V gene, CDR1 is SGDLS and CDR2 is YYNGEE. V trimming: 4 bases; J trimming: 6 bases; junction bases outside the gene matches: 7. Here the CDR3 DNA reads TGTGCCAGCAGCCCCCTAGCGGGAGGTTTCGATACGCAGTATTTT. It yields the protein CASSPLAGGFDTQYF.

The chain uses TRBV7-6 and TRBJ1-1; D is uncertain. The CDR3 loop spans 12 amino acids. CDR1 is SGHVS, CDR2 FNYEAQ, per germline. V shed 2 bases and J shed 3 bases, with 4 bases lying between them. The DNA of the CDR3 is TGTGCCAGCAGCTTATTTGACACTGAAGCTTTCTTT. It codes for CASSLFDTEAFF.

V gene TRBV7-2 combines with J gene TRBJ2-7; 9 positions agree with TRBD2. The trim removed 3 bases at V and 7 bases at J, leaving 4 bases unmatched. The CDR3 consists of 13 residues. The V gene's germline CDR1 is SGHTA and CDR2 FQGNSA. CDR3 residues: CASSFRREGEQYF. Written as DNA, the CDR3 is TGTGCCAGCAGCTTTCGGCGGGAGGGAGAGCAGTACTTC. The full variable domain, rest sourced from reference TRBV7-2 and TRBJ2-7, is GAGVSQSPSNKVTEKGKDVELRCDPISGHTALYWYRQSLGQGLEFLIYFQGNSAPDKSGLPSDRFSAERTGGSVSTLTIQRTQQEDSAVYLCASSFRREGEQYFGPGTRLTVT.

This chain joins TRBV7-8 and TRBJ1-1, with D perhaps TRBD1 (5 bases). Germline V gene lookup returns CDR1 SGHVS and CDR2 FQNEAQ. Trimming shortened V by 3 bases and J by 6 bases, and 8 bases separated the two germline ends. CDR3 length: 12 residues. The CDR3 reads CASSLDKAEAFF. The DNA of the CDR3 is TGTGCCAGCAGCTTGGACAAAGCTGAAGCTTTCTTT.

The chain has TRBV12-5 and TRBJ1-3, with D unclear. Trimming took off 6 bases at V and 0 bases at J, with 6 bases between the two ends. The CDR3 consists of 13 residues. Germline values: CDR1 LGHNT, CDR2 FRNRAP. The CDR3: CASGESSGNTIYF. The CDR3 DNA reads TGTGCTAGTGGAGAGAGCTCTGGAAACACCATATATTTT. The full variable domain, its missing parts supplied by reference TRBV12-5 and TRBJ1-3, is DARVTQTPRHKVTEMGQEVTMRCQPILGHNTVFWYRQTMMQGLELLAYFRNRAPLDDSGMPKDRFSAEMPDATLATLKIQPSEPRDSAVYFCASGESSGNTIYFGEGSWLTVV.

The chain has TRBV7-2 and TRBJ2-7; tentatively, D is TRBD2 (6 bases). Trimming took off 5 bases at V and 2 bases at J, with 22 bases between the two ends. CDR3 length: 17 residues. Looked up from germline, CDR1 is SGHTA and CDR2 is FQGNSA. The CDR3 reads CASSLHPRGFNTYEQYF. CDR3 DNA: TGTGCCAGCAGCCTCCACCCGCGGGGATTCAATACCTACGAGCAGTACTTC.

The rearrangement joins TRBV11-3 to TRBJ2-7; no definite D call. The V gene lost 5 bases and the J gene lost 3 bases, with 11 bases spanning the gap. CDR3 size: 13 residues. The germline CDR1 and CDR2 sequences are SGHNT and YENEEA. The DNA for the CDR3 is TGTGCCAGCAGCCTGCACGTCCTCTACGAGCAGTACTTC. Its translation is CASSLHVLYEQYF.

This chain joins TRBV5-4 and TRBJ1-4, with D maybe TRBD1 (5 bases). This CDR3 is built from 16 residues. V lost 4 bases, J lost 5 bases, and 18 bases lay in between. CDR1 and CDR2 (germline): SGHNT, YYREEE (reference sequence). CDR3 DNA sequence: TGTGCCAGCAGCCATTCTGGGACCGTTCGGAATGAAAAACTGTTTTTT. Translating it yields CASSHSGTVRNEKLFF.

V is TRBV19 and J is TRBJ2-3; D possibly corresponds to TRBD1 (6 bases). The CDR3 is 13 amino acids. Looked up from germline, CDR1 is LNHDA and CDR2 is SQIVND (reference sequence). Trimming took 10 bases from V and 0 from J, leaving 11 bases between them. CDR3 in amino acids: CATRGGSTDTQYF. The CDR3 bases are TGTGCCACCAGGGGCGGGAGCACAGATACGCAGTATTTT.

V gene TRBV5-6 combines with J gene TRBJ1-2, with D hard to call. The CDR3 is 15 amino acids. The germline V gene has CDR1 SGHDT and CDR2 YYEEEE. The V gene lost 1 base and the J gene lost 3 bases, with 13 bases spanning the gap. DNA of the CDR3: TGTGCCAGCAGCTTGCCCGGGTACCCGGACTATGGCTACACCTTC. Translated: CASSLPGYPDYGYTF.

Here the CDR3 DNA reads TGTGCCAGCAGCTTGGCGGGACAGTTGCTGTACTTC. Amino acid sequence: CASSLAGQLLYF. This chain links TRBV5-4 with TRBJ2-7, with TRBD1 identical over 7 bases. The V segment lost 0 bases and the J segment 12 bases; nucleotides outside the gene matches: 6. Germline CDR1 reads SGHNT; CDR2 reads YYREEE (reference sequence). This CDR3 spans 12 amino acids.

The chain uses TRBV6-6 and TRBJ2-3; no clear D. Trimming took 7 bases from V and 0 from J, leaving 8 bases between them. The germline CDR1 and CDR2 sequences are MNHNY and SVGAGI (reference sequence). CDR3 length: 13 amino acids. The CDR3 coding sequence is TGTGCCAGCACAGTGGATAGCACAGATACGCAGTATTTT. It codes for CASTVDSTDTQYF.

This clone turned up a few times. The same CDR3 can be traced to other DNA sequences in this sample. The CDR3 sequence: CASSLVETQYF. DNA of the CDR3: TGTGCCAGCAGCTTAGTAGAGACCCAGTACTTC. The chain links TRBV7-9 to TRBJ2-5, with unresolved D. CDR3 length: 11 amino acids. Germline CDR1 reads SEHNR; CDR2 reads FQNEAQ (reference sequence). Trimming took 1 base from V and 4 from J, leaving 1 base between them.

This clone has a single count. The chain is built from TRBV5-1 and TRBJ2-3, with D unresolved. Germline CDR1 SGHRS, CDR2 YFSETQ. With 4 bases removed from V and 0 bases from J, the gap between germline ends came to 12 bases. The CDR3 loop spans 15 amino acids. The CDR3 is CASSGWSASTDTQYF. CDR3 sequence (DNA): TGCGCCAGCAGCGGGTGGTCCGCGAGCACAGATACGCAGTATTTT.

The V and J genes are TRBV10-3 and TRBJ2-1; 7 bases agree with TRBD1. CDR1 is ENHRY, CDR2 SYGVKD, per germline. There are 14 residues in the CDR3. The trim removed 6 bases at V and 7 bases at J, leaving 9 bases unmatched. CDR3 nucleotide sequence: TGTGCCATCAGCCTAAGCGACAGGGCGAATGAGCAGTTCTTC. Translating gives CAISLSDRANEQFF.